Listed here is a single T cell receptor (beta chain). No antigen is known for it. Gene names and germline refer to mouse. The read falls 1 residue short of the CDR3 end, and the missing part is taken from the germline J gene. Survey-depth TCRbeta CDR3 sequencing reported V/J genes and productive frequencies. Assay used: immunoSEQ multiplex PCR; TCRdb lists only in-frame clones, some missing. The table has roughly 50,000 clones, around 66% seen once. This CDR3 is 15 amino acids long. Germline-derived CDR1 and CDR2 are NNHNN and SYGAGS (reference sequence). The ends were cut back, 0 bases at V and 0 bases at J, with 8 bases in the middle. This sample stems from a study of tissue T cells after allogeneic stem cell transplantation. Study-wide results and caveats: Only a limited share of tissue TCRs appeared in blood or spleen. Some tissue clones might be persisting host cells; their alloreactivity or antigen specificity was not determined.

This chain connects TRBV13-2 to TRBJ2-3, with D possibly being TRBD1 or TRBD2 (5 bases each). The source material was sorted cells pooled from one or two spleens. This clonotype was sampled from a pool of C57BL/6 mice in good health. The CDR3 bases that were read are TGTGCCAGCGGTGATGCGGGGGATAGTGCAGAAACGCTGTAT. The encoded protein is CASGDAGDSAETLY. The entire CDR3 protein reads CASGDAGDSAETLYF.